A single sample is the source of the 8 T cell receptor beta chains below, sequenced in a study of CD4+ T cells in melanoma. Clones were sequenced by immunoSEQ multiplex PCR, and TCRdb holds only the in-frame ones, with some missing. The top ten hold approximately 5% of the sample, which has tens of thousands of clones, 55% to 75% seen once. Sequences were obtained from tumor tissue. The origin of the receptors is a human donor with melanoma.

The CDR3 DNA reads TGTGCCAGCAGTGAACAGGGACTGCACTTGGGCGAGCAGTACTTC. Protein: CASSEQGLHLGEQYF. The chain uses TRBV6-1 and TRBJ2-7; D perhaps matches TRBD2 (6 bases). There are 15 residues in the CDR3. Trimming removed 2 bases from V and 6 bases from J, with 17 bases in between. Per germline, CDR1 MNHNS and CDR2 SASEGT.

Many counts were recorded for this clone. The V call is TRBV29-1, the J call TRBJ2-2; D gene uncertain. V was cut by 4 bases and J by 2 bases, with 5 bases left in between. Germline V gene sequence: CDR1 SQVTM, CDR2 ANQGSEA. The CDR3 runs to 12 residues. The CDR3 spells CSVVRNTGELFF. CDR3 nucleotides: TGCAGCGTTGTTCGTAACACCGGGGAGCTGTTTTTT.

The chain carries TRBV6-6 and TRBJ1-1; 7 bases fit TRBD1. This CDR3 has 14 amino acids. V was pared by 5 bases and J by 4 bases, with 7 bases of the junction left unmatched. From germline, CDR1 is MNHNY and CDR2 SVGAGI (reference sequence). For the CDR3, the DNA is TGTGCCAGCAGTCTAAGACAGGGTGTCACTGAAGCTTTCTTT. Amino acids: CASSLRQGVTEAFF.

The chain combines TRBV5-1 with TRBJ1-2; TRBD1 matches 7 bases. The J segment lost 6 bases and the V segment lost 1 base, leaving 9 bases of the junction unmatched. In germline, CDR1 is SGHRS, CDR2 YFSETQ. This CDR3 is built from 15 residues. CDR3 DNA: TGCGCCAGCAGCTTGTCCCCGGGAGGGGGCAATGGCTACACCTTC. Residues: CASSLSPGGGNGYTF. The full variable domain, completed using reference TRBV5-1 and TRBJ1-2, is KAGVTQTPRYLIKTRGQQVTLSCSPISGHRSVSWYQQTPGQGLQFLFEYFSETQRNKGNFPGRFSGRQFSNSRSEMNVSTLELGDSALYLCASSLSPGGGNGYTFGSGTRLTVV.

The rearrangement joins TRBV19 to TRBJ1-3; D is perhaps TRBD1 (6 bases). V lost 5 bases and J 7 bases, leaving 12 bases between the germline ends. The CDR3 is 13 amino acids. Per the germline V gene, CDR1 is LNHDA and CDR2 is SQIVND (reference sequence). The CDR3 bases are TGTGCCAGTAGTGTTGGACAGTCGAACACCATATATTTT. This translates into CASSVGQSNTIYF. Using reference TRBV19 and TRBJ1-3 for the parts outside the CDR3, the full variable domain is DGGITQSPKYLFRKEGQNVTLSCEQNLNHDAMYWYRQDPGQGLRLIYYSQIVNDFQKGDIAEGYSVSREKKESFPLTVTSAQKNPTAFYLCASSVGQSNTIYFGEGSWLTVV.

The chain uses TRBV4-2 and TRBJ1-1; a weak D match, TRBD1 (5 bases). The germline V and J ends were trimmed by 0 bases and 2 bases, with 13 bases remaining between them. Germline V gene sequence: CDR1 LGHNA, CDR2 YNFKEQ. The CDR3 spans 16 residues. This CDR3 is CASSQEKGGDNTEAFF. CDR3 nucleotides: TGTGCCAGCAGCCAAGAGAAGGGAGGGGATAACACTGAAGCTTTCTTT.

The rearrangement joins TRBV7-2 to TRBJ2-7; no definite D call. V was pared by 8 bases and J by 4 bases, with 15 bases between. The CDR3 extends over 13 amino acids. Germline loops: CDR1 SGHTA, CDR2 FQGNSA. The CDR3 nucleotides read TGTGCCAGCTCGAACTCACCAGAATACGAGCAGTACTTC. Translated: CASSNSPEYEQYF.

CDR3 loop: CASSLGAAETQYF. CDR3 DNA sequence: TGTGCCAGCAGCTTAGGAGCGGCGGAGACCCAGTACTTC. The chain is built from TRBV13 and TRBJ2-5; tentatively, D is TRBD2 (5 bases). The CDR3 loop spans 13 amino acids. CDR1 and CDR2 (germline): PRHDT, FYEKMQ (reference sequence). Trimming left V 0 bases short and J 5 bases short, with 7 bases between.